This T cell receptor beta chain was sequenced during a study of cytomegalovirus exposure and HLA in healthy donors. Notes on the study in general: Rare sequences made up most TCRs, while some public TCRs were found in many donors.

On this clone itself: The antigen is not known.

This CDR3 contains 13 residues. Trimming shortened V by 2 bases and J by 4 bases, and 8 bases separated the two germline ends. The V gene's germline CDR1 is MDHEN and CDR2 SYDVKM. The assay was immunoSEQ multiplex PCR, and TCRdb's table has in-frame clones only and misses some. In the table there are about 120,000 clones, about 91% of which are singletons. Sequencing was performed on PBMCs. The sequence was collected from a woman in her late teens or twenties in good health and CMV-seronegative. The V call is TRBV28, the J call TRBJ1-1, with D unresolved. DNA for the CDR3: TGTGCCAGCAGTTTAAATGGAGCCACTGAAGCTTTCTTT. This encodes CASSLNGATEAFF.